Reported below is one TCR beta chain. Antigen: not known. From germline, CDR1 is GTSNPN and CDR2 SVGIG (reference sequence). This CDR3 comprises 14 residues. 5' RACE with UMI labels generated the TRB cDNA libraries. TCRdb re-called the 5' RACE reads; one entry per CDR3 protein, DNA not given. This sample's table reports about 57,000 distinct CDR3 sequences. This specimen comes from a study of CXCR3-negative and CXCR3-positive naive CD8 T cells. Study conclusions and caveats: CXCR3 expression partially decreased after cryopreservation; most assays used fresh PBMCs. CXCR3-negative and CXCR3-positive naive cells shared comparable TRBV-TRBJ usage, but memory cells did not. Both naive subsets had comparably high diversity; memory CD8+ cells much lower.

The V call is TRBV30, the J call TRBJ1-5. This receptor was taken from a human donor in good health. Some clones in this sample may be carry-over from other donors' samples. The sequencing input was memory CD8+ T cells from blood. The CDR3 reads CAWSSGGEWEPQHF. Complete variable domain (other parts from reference TRBV30 and TRBJ1-5): SQTIHQWPATLVQPVGSPLSLECTVEGTSNPNLYWYRQAAGRGLQLLFYSVGIGQISSEVPQNLSASRPQDRQFILSSKKLLLSDSGFYLCAWSSGGEWEPQHFGDGTRLSIL.